This T cell receptor beta chain originates from a study of regulatory T cells in long-lasting Graves disease. TCR beta libraries were built with iRepertoire HTBI primers and Arm-PCR of CDR3 regions. A single record per CDR3 protein comes from TCRdb applying MiXCR to the multiplex PCR reads. This sample has over 350,000 distinct CDR3 sequences, with over 12% found just once. The time point: newly diagnosed GD, antithyroid drugs for less than 3 months. From PBMCs, RNA was extracted and then used to make the TCR library. In this sample, this clonotype turned up many times. V was pared by 4 bases and J by 3 bases, with 6 bases of the junction left unmatched. The germline V gene encodes CDR1 MDHEN and CDR2 SYDVKM. This CDR3 contains 15 residues. This sample was shared with a second study, whose subject was T cells in Graves' hyperthyroidism and ophthalmopathy.

This rearrangement joins TRBV28 to TRBJ1-1; 9 bases align to TRBD1. This TCR came from a woman aged 40 to 55 with Graves disease. The starting material was peripheral blood mononuclear cells (PBMCs), obtained at new diagnosis, from a patient treated with antithyroid drugs. CDR3 in amino acids: CASSSPTGGDTEAFF. The CDR3 DNA reads TGTGCCAGCAGTTCCCCGACAGGGGGTGACACTGAAGCTTTCTTT. The variable domain in full, with the rest retrieved from reference TRBV28 and TRBJ1-1, is DVKVTQSSRYLVKRTGEKVFLECVQDMDHENMFWYRQDPGLGLRLIYFSYDVKMKEKGDIPEGYSVSREKKERFSLILESASTNQTSMYLCASSSPTGGDTEAFFGQGTRLTVV.